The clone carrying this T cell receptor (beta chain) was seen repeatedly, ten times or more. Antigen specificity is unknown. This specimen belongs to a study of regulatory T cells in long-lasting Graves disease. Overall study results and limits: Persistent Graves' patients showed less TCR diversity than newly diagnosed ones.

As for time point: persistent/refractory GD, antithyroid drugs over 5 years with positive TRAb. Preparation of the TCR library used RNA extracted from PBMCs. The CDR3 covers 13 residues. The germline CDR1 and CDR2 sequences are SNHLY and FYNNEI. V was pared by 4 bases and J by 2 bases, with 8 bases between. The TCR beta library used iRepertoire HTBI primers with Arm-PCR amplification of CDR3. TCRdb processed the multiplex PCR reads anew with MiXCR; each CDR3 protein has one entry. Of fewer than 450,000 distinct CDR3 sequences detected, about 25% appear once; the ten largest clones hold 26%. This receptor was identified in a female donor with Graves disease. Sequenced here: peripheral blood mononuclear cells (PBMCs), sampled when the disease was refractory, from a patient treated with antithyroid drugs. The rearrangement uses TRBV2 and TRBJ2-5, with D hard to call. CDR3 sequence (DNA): TGTGCCAGCAGTGGGTTGGGACAAGAGACCCAGTACTTC. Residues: CASSGLGQETQYF.